This record concerns one TCR beta chain sequence. The antigen remains undetermined. The sample originates from a study of OX40 agonist ivuxolimab in advanced cancers. Study-level information: The diagnoses of dose-escalation patients were hepatocellular carcinoma, melanoma, renal cell or head and neck cancer. Partial responses were achieved by three patients, one with hepatocellular carcinoma and two with cutaneous melanoma.

Findings of the study overall: Still undetermined is the antigen specificity of the expanded peripheral T cells.

Systemic immunosuppression or autoimmune disease history was grounds to exclude patients. Produced via immunoSEQ multiplex PCR; TCRdb's table is partial and in-frame only. The sample records fewer than 70,000 clones, roughly nine tenths being singletons. The clonotype was recovered from an adult with an advanced solid tumor such as melanoma, head and neck, liver or kidney cancer. Sequencing used CD4+ or CD8+ T cells sorted from blood, obtained in a trial of the OX40 agonist ivuxolimab.

This CDR3 reads CASSPNRRGNQPQHF. The CDR3 DNA reads as TGTGCCAGCAGTCCCAACAGGCGGGGCAATCAGCCCCAGCATTTT. The genes are TRBV28 and TRBJ1-5; possibly TRBD1 for D (5 bases). This CDR3 is 15 amino acids long. The V and J ends lost 5 bases and 2 bases respectively, with 13 bases between them. Germline CDR1 is MDHEN and CDR2 is SYDVKM.